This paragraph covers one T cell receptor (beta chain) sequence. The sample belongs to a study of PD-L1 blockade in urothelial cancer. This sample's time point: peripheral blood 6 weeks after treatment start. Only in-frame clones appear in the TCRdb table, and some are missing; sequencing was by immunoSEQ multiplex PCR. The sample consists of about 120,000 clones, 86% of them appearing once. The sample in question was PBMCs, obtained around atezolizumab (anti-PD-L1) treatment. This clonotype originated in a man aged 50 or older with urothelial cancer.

CDR3 amino acids: CASSLAGGGGQFF. The DNA for the CDR3 is TGTGCCAGCAGCTTAGCCGGAGGGGGCGGCCAGTTCTTC. The chain recombines TRBV11-2 with TRBJ2-1, with TRBD1 as a possible D gene (7 bases). V lost 1 base to trimming and J lost 13 bases, with 14 bases between them. The CDR3 runs 13 residues. CDR1 is SGHAT and CDR2 is FQNNGV in the germline V gene.